The 25 T cell receptor beta chains below come from one sample, sequenced in a study of cytomegalovirus exposure and HLA in healthy donors. Here immunoSEQ multiplex PCR was the method, and the copy in TCRdb shows in-frame clones only, minus some. The sample has roughly 150,000 clones; about 88% are singletons. Sequenced input: PBMCs. The receptor set was obtained from a woman aged 18-35 years in good health and CMV-seropositive.

This sequence joins TRBV6-1 and TRBJ1-1; TRBD1 might be the D (5 bases). V dropped 5 bases and J dropped 3 bases, with 13 bases sitting between them. This CDR3 spans 14 amino acids. Germline V CDR1 and CDR2: MNHNS, SASEGT. Here the CDR3 reads CASSLLGRDTEAFF. The DNA for the CDR3 is TGTGCCAGCAGTTTGTTGGGGCGCGACACTGAAGCTTTCTTT.

J is TRBJ2-5 and V is TRBV5-4; D may be TRBD2 (6 bases). CDR1 and CDR2 (germline): SGHNT, YYREEE (reference sequence). V was trimmed by 0 bases and J by 2 bases, leaving 11 bases between them. The CDR3 totals 15 residues. CDR3: CASSLGGDYQETQYF. CDR3 coding DNA: TGTGCCAGCAGCTTGGGGGGGGATTATCAAGAGACCCAGTACTTC.

This clone was observed a handful of times. CDR3 region: CASYSDRGYEQYF. CDR3 bases: TGTGCCAGCTATTCAGACAGGGGCTACGAGCAGTACTTC. The chain carries TRBV6-5 and TRBJ2-7, with TRBD1 matching over 8 bases. Looked up from germline, CDR1 is MNHEY and CDR2 is SVGAGI. This CDR3 has 13 residues. V was clipped by 8 bases and J by 3 bases; unmatched bases: 6.

V and J are TRBV2 and TRBJ1-4; 7 bases line up with TRBD1. There are 14 residues in the CDR3. V was clipped by 6 bases and J by 7 bases; unmatched bases: 8. CDR1 is SNHLY and CDR2 is FYNNEI in the germline V gene. CDR3 loop: CASRTGSRFEKLFF. CDR3 coding DNA: TGTGCCAGCAGGACAGGGAGTCGGTTTGAAAAACTGTTTTTT.

The chain joins TRBV12-5 to TRBJ2-7; 9 bases map to TRBD2. V lost 2 bases to trimming and J lost 6 bases; unmatched junction nucleotides: 5. CDR1 is LGHNT, CDR2 FRNRAP, per germline. The CDR3 contains 14 residues. For the CDR3, the DNA is TGTGCTAGTGGTTTGACTAGCGGGCTAAGCGAGCAGTACTTC. Protein: CASGLTSGLSEQYF. Together with reference TRBV12-5 and TRBJ2-7, the CDR3 gives the full variable domain: DARVTQTPRHKVTEMGQEVTMRCQPILGHNTVFWYRQTMMQGLELLAYFRNRAPLDDSGMPKDRFSAEMPDATLATLKIQPSEPRDSAVYFCASGLTSGLSEQYFGPGTRLTVT.

The chain recombines TRBV6-1 with TRBJ1-1, with 7 nucleotides matching TRBD1. V shed 1 base and J 3 bases; nucleotides not matched to a gene: 8. There are 16 residues in the CDR3. Germline V gene lookup returns CDR1 MNHNS and CDR2 SASEGT. Here the CDR3 reads CASSEGRDRIYTEAFF. DNA of the CDR3: TGTGCCAGCAGTGAAGGGCGGGACAGAATTTACACTGAAGCTTTCTTT.

The CDR3 DNA follows: TGTGCCAGCAGCTTTAGGGGGGGTGATCAGCCCCAGCATTTT. It encodes CASSFRGGDQPQHF. The chain carries TRBV7-2 and TRBJ1-5; D possibly corresponds to TRBD1 (6 bases). Trimming cost V 3 bases and J 5 bases, with 11 bases left between them. The V gene's germline CDR1 is SGHTA and CDR2 FQGNSA. CDR3 size: 14 residues. The full variable domain, completed using reference TRBV7-2 and TRBJ1-5, is GAGVSQSPSNKVTEKGKDVELRCDPISGHTALYWYRQSLGQGLEFLIYFQGNSAPDKSGLPSDRFSAERTGGSVSTLTIQRTQQEDSAVYLCASSFRGGDQPQHFGDGTRLSIL.

In its sample, this clone was seen once. V is TRBV19 and J is TRBJ2-7; TRBD1 matches 8 bases. The CDR3 totals 15 residues. CDR1 is LNHDA and CDR2 is SQIVND in the germline V gene (reference sequence). Unmatched junction bases numbered 8, after V lost 4 bases and J lost 3 bases. This chain's CDR3 is CASSTTGGKHYEQYF. As DNA, the CDR3 is TGTGCCAGTAGTACTACAGGGGGAAAACACTACGAGCAGTACTTC.

The rearrangement uses TRBV6-1 and TRBJ1-1; no firm D call. CDR3 length: 11 amino acids. Germline V CDR1 and CDR2: MNHNS, SASEGT. Trimming took off 5 bases at V and 8 bases at J, with 9 bases between the two ends. The CDR3 DNA reads TGTGCCAGCAGTCGTATCGTCGAAGCTTTCTTT. This codes for CASSRIVEAFF.

The gene calls are TRBV7-9 and TRBJ2-1; 7 bases align to TRBD2. The CDR3 has 13 residues. CDR1 and CDR2 from the germline V gene are SEHNR and FQNEAQ (reference sequence). V gave up 5 bases and J gave up 10 bases; unmatched junction bases: 8. The CDR3 spells CASSPRERGEQFF. CDR3 bases: TGTGCCAGCAGCCCGCGGGAGCGCGGCGAGCAGTTCTTC.

This clone was observed a single time. The chain has TRBV5-5 and TRBJ2-5; the match to TRBD2 covers 11 bases. The V and J ends lost 2 bases and 5 bases, in that order; junction bases with no gene match: 5. Looked up from germline, CDR1 is SGHKS and CDR2 is YYEKEE (reference sequence). The CDR3 runs to 15 residues. CDR3 loop: CASSLTSGSGETQYF. DNA of the CDR3: TGTGCCAGCAGCTTAACTAGCGGGAGTGGGGAGACCCAGTACTTC.

As concerns this clone: The same CDR3 can be traced to other DNA sequences in this sample. The chain uses TRBV5-4 and TRBJ1-4; weak D call: TRBD1 (5 bases). Germline V gene lookup returns CDR1 SGHNT and CDR2 YYREEE (reference sequence). The CDR3 extends over 14 amino acids. The V and J ends lost 0 bases and 2 bases respectively, with 5 bases between them. The CDR3 nucleotides are TGTGCCAGCAGCTTGGGGGGCACTAATGAAAAACTGTTTTTT. This encodes CASSLGGTNEKLFF. The whole variable domain, remainder taken from reference TRBV5-4 and TRBJ1-4, is ETGVTQSPTHLIKTRGQQVTLRCSSQSGHNTVSWYQQALGQGPQFIFQYYREEENGRGNFPPRFSGLQFPNYSSELNVNALELDDSALYLCASSLGGTNEKLFFGSGTQLSVL.

V is TRBV10-2 and J is TRBJ1-2; no clear D gene. Trimming pared 6 bases from V and 2 bases from J, leaving 16 bases between. Per germline, CDR1 WSHSY and CDR2 SAAADI. The CDR3 is 15 amino acids. CDR3 coding DNA: TGCGCCAGCAGCGAGGTGGCCCAGAGGAACTATGGCTACACCTTC. Translating it yields CASSEVAQRNYGYTF.

This clone was recorded once. V is TRBV29-1 and J is TRBJ1-3; 7 nucleotides line up with TRBD1. CDR3 length equals 14 residues. V was clipped by 5 bases and J by 2 bases; unmatched bases: 6. Germline lookup yields CDR1 SQVTM and CDR2 ANQGSEA. The CDR3 loop reads CSVRTGPTGNTIYF. The CDR3 bases are TGCAGCGTTCGGACAGGCCCTACTGGAAACACCATATATTTT. Based on the CDR3 plus reference TRBV29-1 and TRBJ1-3, the full variable domain is SAVISQKPSRDICQRGTSLTIQCQVDSQVTMMFWYRQQPGQSLTLIATANQGSEATYESGFVIDKFPISRPNLTFSTLTVSNMSPEDSSIYLCSVRTGPTGNTIYFGEGSWLTVV.

This chain joins TRBV10-1 and TRBJ2-7; 10 bases are shared with TRBD1. The junction had 8 bases not matched to a gene; V was cut back by 4 bases and J by 5 bases. The CDR3 extends over 15 amino acids. Germline CDR1 WNHNN, CDR2 SYGVQD (reference sequence). This chain's CDR3 is CASSAAGTGVHEQYF. CDR3 nucleotides: TGCGCCAGCAGTGCTGCCGGGACAGGGGTCCACGAGCAGTACTTC.

The V gene is TRBV4-3, the J gene TRBJ2-2; TRBD2 matches 14 bases. With 3 bases clipped from V and 7 bases from J, the junction kept 4 bases outside the gene matches. This CDR3 has 16 residues. Germline values: CDR1 LGHNA, CDR2 YSLEER. CDR3 amino acids: CASSQTSGRAGGELFF. The CDR3 region has the DNA TGCGCCAGCAGCCAGACTAGCGGGAGGGCCGGCGGGGAGCTGTTTTTT.

The rearrangement links TRBV9 to TRBJ2-2; 10 bases agree with TRBD2. The CDR3 has 16 residues. CDR1 SGDLS and CDR2 YYNGEE come from the germline V gene. V gave up 4 bases and J gave up 2 bases; unmatched junction bases: 5. The CDR3: CASSPWTSGNTGELFF. DNA for the CDR3: TGTGCCAGCAGCCCCTGGACTAGCGGTAACACCGGGGAGCTGTTTTTT.

The rearrangement links TRBV6-1 to TRBJ2-7; D is undetermined. The CDR3 covers 16 residues. V was shortened by 2 bases and J by 2 bases, with 16 bases between the two germline ends. From germline, CDR1 is MNHNS and CDR2 SASEGT. CDR3 protein: CASSEHLPLEAYEQYF. CDR3 nucleotide sequence: TGTGCCAGCAGTGAACACCTGCCCCTAGAGGCCTACGAGCAGTACTTC.

The gene calls are TRBV15 and TRBJ1-1; D uncertain. The CDR3 loop spans 15 amino acids. Germline V gene data show CDR1 as LNHNV and CDR2 as YYDKDF (reference sequence). V was trimmed by 1 base and J by 1 base, leaving 10 bases between them. The chain's CDR3 is CATSRVQLPNTEAFF. CDR3 nucleotides: TGTGCCACCAGCAGAGTTCAACTCCCGAACACTGAAGCTTTCTTT.

J is TRBJ2-3 and V is TRBV18; D gene uncertain. CDR1 and CDR2 from the germline V gene are KGHSH and LQKENI. The CDR3 runs to 15 residues. Trimming cost V 0 bases and J 4 bases, with 11 bases left between them. The CDR3 nucleotides are TGTGCCAGCTCACCACCGTTAAACGGTCCAGATACGCAGTATTTT. It specifies CASSPPLNGPDTQYF.

V is TRBV9 and J is TRBJ2-7; 8 bases agree with TRBD1. The CDR3 loop spans 13 amino acids. Germline lookup yields CDR1 SGDLS and CDR2 YYNGEE. V gave up 3 bases and J gave up 7 bases; unmatched junction bases: 6. The CDR3 nucleotides are TGTGCCAGCAGCGGACAGGGGTCAGGGGAGCAGTACTTC. Translation: CASSGQGSGEQYF.

The chain links TRBV23-1 to TRBJ2-7, with D possibly being TRBD1 (5 bases). TRBV23-1 is an ORF, and what it does is uncertain. The CDR3 has 13 residues. The V gene lost 2 bases and the J gene lost 0 bases, with 5 bases spanning the gap. In DNA form, the CDR3 reads TGCGCCAGCAGTCAAGGACACTCCTACGAGCAGTACTTC. This codes for CASSQGHSYEQYF.

The chain links TRBV10-3 to TRBJ1-1; D unclear. This CDR3 region has 14 residues. From germline, CDR1 is ENHRY and CDR2 SYGVKD. V gave up 0 bases and J gave up 2 bases, with 7 bases separating them. The CDR3 region is CAISESTVNTEAFF. For the CDR3, the DNA is TGTGCCATCAGTGAGTCTACAGTTAACACTGAAGCTTTCTTT.

V usage is TRBV11-2 and J usage is TRBJ2-3, with D unresolved. With 1 base removed from V and 2 bases from J, the gap between germline ends came to 7 bases. Germline CDR1 is SGHAT and CDR2 is FQNNGV. The length of the CDR3 is 14 residues. CDR3 sequence (DNA): TGTGCCAGCAGCTTAGCGAGGAACACAGATACGCAGTATTTT. Its translation: CASSLARNTDTQYF.

This clone has a handful of counts. CDR3 nucleotides: TGTGCCAGCACGTTCTTGCGGCACACCGGGGAGCTGTTTTTT. Its translation is CASTFLRHTGELFF. V gene TRBV7-9 combines with J gene TRBJ2-2, with D unclear. Per the germline V gene, CDR1 is SEHNR and CDR2 is FQNEAQ (reference sequence). CDR3 size: 14 residues. Trimming removed 7 bases from V and 3 bases from J, with 12 bases in between.